The source of this T cell receptor beta chain is a study of blood T cells in healthy people across ages. Whole-study findings and limits: Reliance upon unsorted PBMCs precluded definitive naive versus antigen-experienced comparison. As naive T cell percentage varied, TCR beta diversity correlated strongly with it.

CDR3 length: 15 residues. The V gene's germline CDR1 is SGHRS and CDR2 YFSETQ. Trimming pared 2 bases from V and 6 bases from J, leaving 17 bases between. To note about this clonotype: The antigen remains undetermined.

Combining a sample-barcoded 5' primer with a J-beta primer mix, a second PCR ran for 7 to 11 cycles. One entry per CDR3 protein, called by TCRdb with MiXCR from the 5' RACE reads. Of around 900,000 distinct CDR3 sequences listed, 25% to 35% are singletons. The chain uses TRBV5-1 and TRBJ1-2; D uncertain. The sequence was collected from a woman of 80 years or more in good health. The specimen was blood. CDR3 amino acids: CASSLIDVREDGYTF. In DNA, the CDR3 is TGCGCCAGCAGCTTAATAGACGTAAGAGAGGATGGCTACACCTTC.